Shown below are 26 T cell receptor beta chains from a single sample sequenced in a study of T-cell memory formation after mild COVID-19. TCRdb re-called the 5' RACE reads with MiXCR, one entry per CDR3 protein. The sample lists hundreds of thousands of distinct CDR3 sequences; 16% were seen once. Input material: PBMCs or a T cell subset sorted from them (not recorded which). Receptors were obtained from a young man who had mild COVID-19 (a few samples of this study predate the infection). Cell type and time point are not known.

The genes are TRBV5-6 and TRBJ2-5; TRBD1 is a possible D gene (5 bases). Looked up from germline, CDR1 is SGHDT and CDR2 is YYEEEE. The length of the CDR3 is 14 residues. V lost 4 bases, J lost 2 bases, and 12 bases lay in between. The CDR3: CASSSRAPQETQYF. As DNA, the CDR3 is TGTGCCAGCAGCAGCAGGGCACCGCAAGAGACCCAGTACTTC.

This chain links TRBV6-5 with TRBJ1-2, with a weak D call TRBD1 (5 bases). The CDR3 is 15 amino acids. CDR1 is MNHEY, CDR2 SVGAGI, per germline. With 5 bases removed from V and 0 bases from J, the gap between germline ends came to 13 bases. CDR3 region: CASSTGGETNYGYTF. In nucleotides, the CDR3 is TGTGCCAGCAGTACGGGGGGGGAGACTAACTATGGCTACACCTTC.

This clonotype was observed a handful of times. This sequence joins TRBV4-3 and TRBJ2-1; D possibly corresponds to TRBD2 (6 bases). The CDR3 is made up of 16 amino acids. Trimming left V 5 bases short and J 1 base short, with 15 bases between. Germline V gene sequence: CDR1 LGHNA, CDR2 YSLEER. Here the CDR3 reads CASSALTRGSYNEQFF. The DNA of the CDR3 is TGCGCCAGCAGCGCATTGACCCGGGGGTCCTACAATGAGCAGTTCTTC.

This clonotype was counted a few times. The chain uses TRBV6-5 and TRBJ1-4; TRBD1 matches at 9 bases. The CDR3 consists of 14 residues. Germline values: CDR1 MNHEY, CDR2 SVGAGI. Losses at the gene ends were 5 bases for V and 8 bases for J; bases not matched to a gene: 6. CDR3 loop: CASSRQGDGEKLFF. The CDR3 DNA sequence: TGTGCCAGCAGTAGACAGGGGGATGGAGAAAAACTGTTTTTT.

The V call is TRBV12-3 or TRBV12-4, the J call TRBJ2-7; maybe TRBD1 (6 bases). V was pared by 1 base and J by 5 bases, with 9 bases between. The CDR3 covers 13 residues. The CDR3 spells CASSLGGLDEQYF. The CDR3 DNA is TGTGCCAGCAGTTTAGGGGGGCTCGACGAGCAGTACTTC.

This clonotype was seen a few times. This rearrangement joins TRBV6-5 to TRBJ2-5; the match to TRBD2 covers 10 bases. The germline V gene has CDR1 MNHEY and CDR2 SVGAGI. CDR3 length: 16 amino acids. V lost 2 bases, J lost 4 bases, and 7 bases stayed unmatched. The CDR3 loop reads CASSYKFASGGETQYF. The CDR3 bases are TGTGCCAGCAGTTACAAGTTCGCTAGCGGGGGAGAGACCCAGTACTTC.

This chain uses TRBV9 with TRBJ2-5; no clear D gene. Trimming removed 0 bases from V and 1 base from J, with 10 bases in between. The V gene's germline CDR1 is SGDLS and CDR2 YYNGEE. The CDR3 consists of 15 residues. The CDR3 region is CASSVVPSGQETQYF. CDR3 coding DNA: TGTGCCAGCAGCGTAGTTCCGTCGGGCCAAGAGACCCAGTACTTC.

In this sample, this clonotype turned up a few times. V is TRBV14 and J is TRBJ1-2; D may be TRBD1 (6 bases). CDR3 length equals 13 residues. Trimming took off 1 base at V and 12 bases at J, with 15 bases between the two ends. The germline gives CDR1 SGHDN, CDR2 FVKESK. CDR3 DNA: TGTGCCAGCAGCCAAGGGATAACAGGGCCGCACACCTTC. Translation gives CASSQGITGPHTF.

This clonotype was found many times. The rearrangement links TRBV18 to TRBJ1-2; D remains unclear. From germline, CDR1 is KGHSH and CDR2 LQKENI. The V gene lost 0 bases and the J gene lost 2 bases, with 4 bases spanning the gap. The length of the CDR3 is 13 residues. CDR3 DNA sequence: TGTGCCAGCTCACCACCCCAGAACTATGGCTACACCTTC. Encoded protein: CASSPPQNYGYTF.

The CDR3 is CASSFEAGGYGYTF. The DNA of the CDR3 is TGTGCCAGCAGCTTTGAGGCCGGAGGCTATGGCTACACCTTC. The V gene is TRBV7-2, the J gene TRBJ1-2; D unresolved. The CDR3 length is 14 residues. Trimming left V 3 bases short and J 4 bases short, with 12 bases between. Germline V lookup: CDR1 SGHTA, CDR2 FQGNSA.

This clonotype was counted many times. The chain combines TRBV27 with TRBJ2-3; TRBD2 matches 9 bases. The CDR3 spans 16 residues. Unmatched junction bases numbered 9, after V lost 3 bases and J lost 5 bases. The V gene's germline CDR1 is MNHEY and CDR2 SMNVEV (reference sequence). In nucleotides, the CDR3 is TGTGCCAGCAGTTTCATGTTTCCAGCGGGGGGAGATACGCAGTATTTT. It translates to CASSFMFPAGGDTQYF.

The chain employs TRBV5-1 and TRBJ1-2, with D maybe TRBD1 (6 bases). The CDR3 runs to 14 residues. Per the germline V gene, CDR1 is SGHRS and CDR2 is YFSETQ. The V and J ends lost 0 bases and 2 bases respectively, with 8 bases between them. Here the CDR3 DNA reads TGCGCCAGCAGCTTGGAAACAGGGAACTATGGCTACACCTTC. Translation gives CASSLETGNYGYTF.

The rearrangement joins TRBV12-3 or TRBV12-4 to TRBJ2-7, with D hard to call. The germline V and J ends were trimmed by 7 bases and 0 bases, with 13 bases remaining between them. The CDR3 sequence is 14 residues long. In DNA, the CDR3 is TGTGCCAGCACCAGACTCGACCACTCCTACGAGCAGTACTTC. Its protein product is CASTRLDHSYEQYF.

The chain combines TRBV4-2 with TRBJ2-1; D is perhaps TRBD1 (6 bases). The V end lost 0 bases, the J end lost 6 bases, and 18 bases lay between the germline ends. Germline V CDR1 and CDR2: LGHNA, YNFKEQ. This CDR3 region has 17 residues. This CDR3 is CASSQEGHRDGLNEQFF. CDR3 nucleotides: TGTGCCAGCAGCCAAGAGGGACATCGGGACGGCCTCAATGAGCAGTTCTTC.

The chain carries TRBV20-1 and TRBJ2-7, with a possible D match to TRBD1 (6 bases). Germline V gene lookup returns CDR1 DFQATT and CDR2 SNEGSKA (reference sequence). V was pared by 3 bases and J by 3 bases, with 9 bases between. CDR3 length equals 12 residues. The CDR3 loop is CSARGDIYEQYV. DNA for the CDR3: TGCAGTGCTAGGGGGGACATCTACGAGCAGTACGTC.

This clonotype was seen only a few times. V is TRBV18 and J is TRBJ1-5; D is unresolved. From germline, CDR1 is KGHSH and CDR2 LQKENI. This CDR3 comprises 16 residues. V was clipped by 0 bases and J by 0 bases, with 9 bases between them. The CDR3 DNA reads TGTGCCAGCTCACCACCTGAGATCTATAGCAATCAGCCCCAGCATTTT. Translated: CASSPPEIYSNQPQHF.

CDR3 in DNA: TGTGCCACCAGCCCGTCGGCTAGCGGGGTAGCAGATACGCAGTATTTT. Translated, it gives CATSPSASGVADTQYF. The chain has TRBV15 and TRBJ2-3; 9 bases align to TRBD2. Germline CDR1 reads LNHNV; CDR2 reads YYDKDF (reference sequence). V trimming: 5 bases; J trimming: 4 bases; junction bases outside the gene matches: 10. CDR3 length: 16 amino acids.

A note on this clonotype: One end of the junction fails to match germline, which may point to a read error. The chain combines TRBV10-3 with TRBJ1-1; no firm D call. CDR3 size: 13 residues. Germline loops: CDR1 ENHRY, CDR2 SYGVKD. CDR3 DNA sequence: TGTGCCATCAGTGAGTCACGGAGGTTCACTGAAGCTTTT. Protein sequence: CAISESRRFTEAF.

The rearrangement links TRBV14 to TRBJ2-5; D ambiguous. V lost 0 bases and J lost 1, with 12 bases in between. CDR1 SGHDN and CDR2 FVKESK come from the germline V gene. This CDR3 comprises 16 residues. CDR3 in DNA: TGTGCCAGCAGCCAAGAAGGCGGACGGTCCCAAGAGACCCAGTACTTC. Residues: CASSQEGGRSQETQYF.

The rearrangement uses TRBV19 and TRBJ1-4, with TRBD1 identical over 11 bases. Germline V CDR1 and CDR2: LNHDA, SQIVND (reference sequence). The V segment lost 3 bases and the J segment 13 bases; nucleotides outside the gene matches: 7. The CDR3 is 14 residues long. DNA of the CDR3: TGTGCCAGTAGTATCGGGACAGGGGGAATTGGACTGTTTTTT. It translates to CASSIGTGGIGLFF.

Many counts were recorded for this clonotype. The rearrangement joins TRBV5-1 to TRBJ2-5; 9 bases agree with TRBD1. The ends lost 1 base at V and 5 bases at J; junction bases unmatched: 3. This CDR3 is built from 14 residues. From germline, CDR1 is SGHRS and CDR2 YFSETQ. This chain's CDR3 is CASSLNRGLETQYF. The CDR3 nucleotides are TGCGCCAGCAGCTTGAACAGGGGGCTTGAGACCCAGTACTTC.

This clonotype was counted between two and nine times. The chain combines TRBV10-3 with TRBJ1-1, with a weak D call TRBD1 (5 bases). CDR1 and CDR2 from the germline V gene are ENHRY and SYGVKD. CDR3 length: 16 residues. V was shortened by 3 bases and J by 4 bases, with 18 bases between the two germline ends. The CDR3 spells CAISEQWGEVGTEAFF. CDR3 nucleotides: TGTGCCATCAGTGAACAATGGGGGGAGGTAGGCACTGAAGCTTTCTTT.

V usage is TRBV12-3 or TRBV12-4 and J usage is TRBJ1-2; D perhaps matches TRBD1 (5 bases). The V end was cut by 4 bases, the J end by 8 bases, with 14 bases between. The CDR3 has 13 residues. CDR3 loop: CASSSGLGEGYTF. The CDR3 DNA sequence: TGTGCCAGCAGTTCGGGATTGGGGGAAGGCTACACCTTC.

This rearrangement joins TRBV6-5 to TRBJ2-7; TRBD2 agrees at 7 bases. Germline V gene data show CDR1 as MNHEY and CDR2 as SVGAGI. The V and J ends lost 1 base and 4 bases, in that order; junction bases with no gene match: 7. The CDR3 runs to 15 residues. Here the CDR3 reads CASSYLGGEGYEQYF. In nucleotides, the CDR3 is TGTGCCAGCAGTTACTTGGGGGGGGAGGGTTACGAGCAGTACTTC.

The chain combines TRBV7-2 with TRBJ2-5; 11 nucleotides align to TRBD1. V was clipped by 5 bases and J by 3 bases; unmatched bases: 5. The CDR3 sequence is 15 residues long. Per germline, CDR1 SGHTA and CDR2 FQGNSA. CDR3 nucleotides: TGTGCCAGCAGCCCGAGGGACAGGGGGGAAGAGACCCAGTACTTC. The encoded protein is CASSPRDRGEETQYF. Variable domain in full (rest from reference TRBV7-2 and TRBJ2-5): GAGVSQSPSNKVTEKGKDVELRCDPISGHTALYWYRQSLGQGLEFLIYFQGNSAPDKSGLPSDRFSAERTGGSVSTLTIQRTQQEDSAVYLCASSPRDRGEETQYFGPGTRLLVL.

The chain has TRBV7-9 and TRBJ1-1; 9 nucleotides match TRBD1. In germline, CDR1 is SEHNR, CDR2 FQNEAQ (reference sequence). This CDR3 comprises 14 residues. Trimming removed 5 bases from V and 4 bases from J; junction bases left unmatched: 5. CDR3 loop: CASSPMTGGTEAFF. CDR3 coding DNA: TGTGCCAGCAGCCCCATGACAGGGGGCACTGAAGCTTTCTTT.